One and the same sample provided the 22 T cell receptor beta chains below, sequenced in a study of blood T cell repertoires in COVID-19. Measured with immunoSEQ multiplex PCR; TCRdb has only the in-frame clones, and not every one. The data contain 250,000 to 300,000 clones, 75% to 90% of them seen just once; the ten biggest clones take up approximately 2.2%. The sample was peripheral blood. The receptors were gathered from a man in his fifties with acute or convalescent COVID-19.

This clone was seen once. The rearrangement joins TRBV5-6 to TRBJ2-5; D remains unclear. CDR3 length: 13 residues. Germline CDR1 and CDR2: SGHDT and YYEEEE. Trimming took 0 bases from V and 4 from J, leaving 7 bases between them. In nucleotides, the CDR3 is TGTGCCAGCAGCTTGGCCATTAGAGAGACCCAGTACTTC. It translates to CASSLAIRETQYF.

This chain joins TRBV7-9 and TRBJ2-3, with TRBD2 identical over 8 bases. This CDR3 has 19 residues. V gave up 5 bases and J gave up 3 bases; unmatched junction bases: 19. CDR1 is SEHNR and CDR2 is FQNEAQ in the germline V gene (reference sequence). The CDR3 sequence: CASSTHRRDLTSATDTQYF. In nucleotides, the CDR3 is TGTGCCAGCAGCACCCACCGAAGAGATCTGACTAGCGCTACAGATACGCAGTATTTT. The variable domain in full, completed from reference TRBV7-9 and TRBJ2-3, reads DTGVSQNPRHKITKRGQNVTFRCDPISEHNRLYWYRQTLGQGPEFLTYFQNEAQLEKSRLLSDRFSAERPKGSFSTLEIQRTEQGDSAMYLCASSTHRRDLTSATDTQYFGPGTRLTVL.

This chain connects TRBV9 to TRBJ2-2; perhaps TRBD2 as D (6 bases). Germline CDR1 is SGDLS and CDR2 is YYNGEE. V was shortened by 0 bases and J by 3 bases, with 18 bases between the two germline ends. This CDR3 comprises 18 residues. For the CDR3, the DNA is TGTGCCAGCAGCGTAGACCTTGGGACTCCACCTTACACCGGGGAGCTGTTTTTT. Protein sequence: CASSVDLGTPPYTGELFF.

This sequence joins TRBV6-5 and TRBJ1-6; TRBD1 is a possible D gene (5 bases). With 6 bases removed from V and 10 bases from J, the gap between germline ends came to 13 bases. The CDR3 extends over 13 amino acids. CDR1 is MNHEY, CDR2 SVGAGI, per germline. The CDR3: CASSWGGGSPLHF. The CDR3 nucleotides read TGTGCCAGCAGCTGGGGGGGTGGCTCACCCCTCCACTTT.

This sequence joins TRBV18 and TRBJ2-1; no clear D. Per the germline V gene, CDR1 is KGHSH and CDR2 is LQKENI. V lost 2 bases and J lost 6, with 14 bases in between. The CDR3 totals 15 residues. In DNA form, the CDR3 reads TGTGCCAGCTCACCAGGTAGACGACTTGTCAATGAGCAGTTCTTC. This sequence encodes CASSPGRRLVNEQFF.

V and J are TRBV13 and TRBJ2-4; perhaps TRBD1 as D (6 bases). This CDR3 has 17 residues. V dropped 1 base and J dropped 8 bases, with 21 bases sitting between them. Germline CDR1 and CDR2: PRHDT and FYEKMQ (reference sequence). The CDR3 DNA reads TGTGCCAGCAGCTTAGACGGACCGGACAGCGAGGGGGACATTCAGTACTTC. Protein sequence: CASSLDGPDSEGDIQYF.

The chain combines TRBV18 with TRBJ2-7, with 9 bases identical to TRBD1. The CDR3 has 14 amino acids. CDR1 and CDR2 (germline): KGHSH, LQKENI. The V and J ends lost 5 bases and 5 bases, in that order; junction bases with no gene match: 7. CDR3 sequence reads: CASSAQQGAHEQYF. For the CDR3, the DNA is TGTGCCAGCTCAGCCCAACAGGGGGCCCACGAGCAGTACTTC.

This chain links TRBV27 with TRBJ2-1; possibly TRBD2 for D (6 bases). This CDR3 comprises 15 residues. Germline V gene data show CDR1 as MNHEY and CDR2 as SMNVEV (reference sequence). With 3 bases removed from V and 5 bases from J, the gap between germline ends came to 14 bases. The CDR3 nucleotides are TGTGCCAGCAGTTTTCTTGGGGGGAAGAACAATGAGCAGTTCTTC. Encoded protein: CASSFLGGKNNEQFF.

This clone was observed a single time. Other DNA sequences in the sample encode the same CDR3. The rearrangement joins TRBV4-2 to TRBJ2-3, with D perhaps matching TRBD1 (5 bases). V was trimmed by 1 base and J by 6 bases, leaving 5 bases between them. Germline lookup yields CDR1 LGHNA and CDR2 YNFKEQ. The CDR3 sequence is 12 residues long. The CDR3 sequence is CASSQAGDTQYF. In nucleotides, the CDR3 is TGTGCCAGCAGCCAAGCAGGGGATACGCAGTATTTT.

The CDR3 bases are TGTGCCAGCAGCTTAACAGCAGGGAGCACAGATACGCAGTATTTT. Amino acid sequence: CASSLTAGSTDTQYF. This chain links TRBV7-3 with TRBJ2-3; weak D call: TRBD1 (5 bases). V was pared by 0 bases and J by 0 bases, with 7 bases between. In germline, CDR1 is SGHTA, CDR2 FQGTGA. This CDR3 has 15 residues.

The chain couples TRBV19 to TRBJ1-2, with 9 positions matching TRBD1. This CDR3 has 14 amino acids. Germline CDR1 reads LNHDA; CDR2 reads SQIVND (reference sequence). Trimming removed 7 bases from V and 6 bases from J; junction bases left unmatched: 9. CDR3 DNA: TGTGCCAGTACGCCGGGACAGGGTTCAAATGGCTACACCTTC. Its protein is CASTPGQGSNGYTF.

The rearrangement joins TRBV10-3 to TRBJ1-3; weak D call: TRBD1 (5 bases). Trimming shortened V by 6 bases and J by 2 bases, and 14 bases separated the two germline ends. Germline V lookup: CDR1 ENHRY, CDR2 SYGVKD. This CDR3 spans 15 amino acids. CDR3 amino acids: CAISQQVGTGNTIYF. Written as DNA, the CDR3 is TGTGCCATCAGCCAACAGGTTGGAACTGGAAACACCATATATTTT.

The CDR3 coding sequence is TGTGCCAGCAGCACCCTTCCAAAGAGCACTGAAGCTTTCTTT. It codes for CASSTLPKSTEAFF. The chain links TRBV7-2 to TRBJ1-1; D not resolved. The CDR3 loop spans 14 amino acids. V was shortened by 5 bases and J by 4 bases, with 14 bases between the two germline ends. Germline V gene data show CDR1 as SGHTA and CDR2 as FQGNSA.

The chain has TRBV27 and TRBJ1-4; D may be TRBD1 (6 bases). Germline-derived CDR1 and CDR2 are MNHEY and SMNVEV (reference sequence). The CDR3 extends over 15 amino acids. V was clipped by 6 bases and J by 7 bases, with 18 bases between them. CDR3 in amino acids: CASSKFYRDTEKLFF. CDR3 coding DNA: TGTGCCAGCAGCAAGTTCTACAGGGATACTGAAAAACTGTTTTTT.

The chain recombines TRBV4-1 with TRBJ2-5; 8 nucleotides match TRBD2. With V trimmed by 4 bases and J by 3 bases, 7 bases remained unmatched. This CDR3 contains 15 residues. Germline V gene lookup returns CDR1 MGHRA and CDR2 YSYEKL. CDR3 residues: CASSPAAGVKETQYF. The CDR3 DNA is TGCGCCAGCAGCCCTGCAGCGGGGGTAAAAGAGACCCAGTACTTC.

This rearrangement joins TRBV2 to TRBJ2-7; 9 nucleotides align to TRBD2. The CDR3 contains 15 residues. Germline-derived CDR1 and CDR2 are SNHLY and FYNNEI. The J segment lost 5 bases and the V segment lost 2 bases, leaving 7 bases of the junction unmatched. The CDR3 DNA sequence: TGTGCCAGCAGTGAATCTCCGGGACTAGCCCACGAGCAGTACTTC. Residues: CASSESPGLAHEQYF.

J is TRBJ2-3 and V is TRBV27; 12 bases map to TRBD2. The CDR3 extends over 18 amino acids. Germline-derived CDR1 and CDR2 are MNHEY and SMNVEV (reference sequence). V shed 8 bases, J shed 6 bases, and the junction held 18 bases outside the gene matches. CDR3 coding DNA: TGTGCCAGCGTTGGGCACAGACTAGCGGGGGATCTCGGGGATACGCAGTATTTT. It specifies CASVGHRLAGDLGDTQYF.

The table lists this clone with a count of one. The chain is built from TRBV4-1 and TRBJ1-4; D gene uncertain. This CDR3 is built from 16 residues. CDR1 is MGHRA and CDR2 is YSYEKL in the germline V gene. The V gene lost 2 bases and the J gene lost 0 bases, with 10 bases spanning the gap. DNA of the CDR3: TGCGCCAGCAGCCAAACCGAGATTGCAACTAATGAAAAACTGTTTTTT. Encoded protein: CASSQTEIATNEKLFF.

The chain links TRBV3-1 (or the pseudogene TRBV3-2) to TRBJ2-2; TRBD1 agrees at 8 bases. The ends lost 4 bases at V and 8 bases at J; junction bases unmatched: 6. The CDR3 contains 14 residues. Per the germline V gene, CDR1 is LGHDT and CDR2 is YNNKEL (reference sequence). The CDR3 reads CASSPTGGRGELFF. CDR3 bases: TGTGCCAGCAGCCCAACAGGGGGGAGAGGGGAGCTGTTTTTT.

The V call is TRBV10-3, the J call TRBJ1-3, with TRBD1 matching over 8 bases. The V segment lost 3 bases and the J segment 4 bases; nucleotides outside the gene matches: 5. This CDR3 has 15 amino acids. Per germline, CDR1 ENHRY and CDR2 SYGVKD. The chain's CDR3 is CAISDKTGAGNTIYF. The DNA for the CDR3 is TGTGCCATCAGTGATAAGACAGGGGCAGGAAACACCATATATTTT.

The rearrangement uses TRBV5-6 and TRBJ1-2; D perhaps matches TRBD1 (6 bases). V lost 4 bases to trimming and J lost 6 bases, with 13 bases between them. The CDR3 is made up of 13 amino acids. The germline gives CDR1 SGHDT, CDR2 YYEEEE. The DNA for the CDR3 is TGTGCCAGCAGCCCCCCGGACAGTAATGGCTACACCTTC. As protein: CASSPPDSNGYTF.

The gene calls are TRBV6-2 or TRBV6-3 and TRBJ2-3; possible D gene TRBD2, 6 bases. Trimming took off 2 bases at V and 2 bases at J, with 14 bases between the two ends. This CDR3 is 16 amino acids long. Germline values: CDR1 MNHEY, CDR2 SVGEGT. The CDR3 reads CASSYDSSALTDTQYF. CDR3 nucleotide sequence: TGTGCCAGCAGTTACGACTCTAGCGCCCTCACAGATACGCAGTATTTT.